The 10 T cell receptor beta chains reported below all come from one sample, sequenced in a study of blood T cell repertoires in COVID-19. Here immunoSEQ multiplex PCR was the method, and the copy in TCRdb shows in-frame clones only, minus some. The table has 90,000 to 120,000 clones, roughly 92% seen once; the top ten hold more than 5%. Material: peripheral blood. The receptors shown here come from a man in his 70s with acute or convalescent COVID-19.

The V and J genes are TRBV12-3 or TRBV12-4 and TRBJ1-1; D uncertain. Deletions cut 3 bases from V and 8 bases from J, with 7 bases between. This CDR3 has 11 residues. Written as DNA, the CDR3 is TGTGCCAGCAGTTTTGCCAGGGAAGCTTTCTTT. Translating it yields CASSFAREAFF.

This clone appeared once. The genes are TRBV10-3 and TRBJ2-1; 7 nucleotides align to TRBD2. There are 12 residues in the CDR3. The ends lost 0 bases at V and 14 bases at J; junction bases unmatched: 4. Germline V gene lookup returns CDR1 ENHRY and CDR2 SYGVKD. The chain's CDR3 is CAISESWDYKFF. The CDR3 region has the DNA TGTGCCATCAGTGAGTCGTGGGACTATAAGTTCTTC.

The J gene is TRBJ2-2, the V gene TRBV24-1, with TRBD2 matching over 7 bases. Trimming cost V 12 bases and J 0 bases; bases outside gene matches: 3. This CDR3 comprises 13 residues. Germline V gives CDR1 KGHDR, CDR2 SFDVKD. In nucleotides, the CDR3 is TGTGCCGCCGGGGGGACGAACACCGGGGAGCTGTTTTTT. Amino acids: CAAGGTNTGELFF.

The chain combines TRBV7-2 with TRBJ2-1, with TRBD1 matching over 8 bases. V dropped 4 bases and J dropped 2; count of bases not matched to a gene: 4. The V gene's germline CDR1 is SGHTA and CDR2 FQGNSA. The CDR3 runs to 15 residues. The CDR3 DNA reads TGTGCCAGCAGCTCCACAGGGGGGCCCTACAATGAGCAGTTCTTC. Translation gives CASSSTGGPYNEQFF.

The gene calls are TRBV18 and TRBJ1-2; possible D gene TRBD1, 5 bases. The V end lost 2 bases, the J end lost 3 bases, and 7 bases lay between the germline ends. This CDR3 is built from 13 residues. From germline, CDR1 is KGHSH and CDR2 LQKENI. The CDR3 sequence: CASSPGGYYGYTF. The CDR3 nucleotides read TGTGCCAGCTCACCAGGGGGGTACTATGGCTACACCTTC. Supplemented by reference TRBV18 and TRBJ1-2, the full variable domain reads NAGVMQNPRHLVRRRGQEARLRCSPMKGHSHVYWYRQLPEEGLKFMVYLQKENIIDESGMPKERFSAEFPKEGPSILRIQQVVRGDSAAYFCASSPGGYYGYTFGSGTRLTVV.

V gene TRBV27 combines with J gene TRBJ2-1; 8 bases align to TRBD2. The V and J ends lost 3 bases and 1 base, in that order; junction bases with no gene match: 8. This CDR3 has 17 residues. Germline-derived CDR1 and CDR2 are MNHEY and SMNVEV (reference sequence). The CDR3, as DNA: TGTGCCAGCAGTTTCGCTAGCGGGTTCAGTTCCTACAATGAGCAGTTCTTC. Translating gives CASSFASGFSSYNEQFF.

This chain joins TRBV7-2 and TRBJ2-7; D not resolved. The CDR3 is made up of 14 amino acids. The germline gives CDR1 SGHTA, CDR2 FQGNSA. Trimming pared 1 base from V and 0 bases from J, leaving 7 bases between. The CDR3 here is CASSLGARSYEQYF. CDR3 in DNA: TGTGCCAGCAGCTTAGGGGCACGCTCCTACGAGCAGTACTTC.

V gene TRBV5-5 combines with J gene TRBJ1-1, with TRBD1 matching over 7 bases. The CDR3 is made up of 13 amino acids. V shed 2 bases, J shed 5 bases, and the junction held 3 bases outside the gene matches. Per germline, CDR1 SGHKS and CDR2 YYEKEE (reference sequence). Written as DNA, the CDR3 is TGTGCCAGCAGCTTACAGGGGAGAACTGAAGCTTTCTTT. This sequence encodes CASSLQGRTEAFF.

This sequence joins TRBV18 and TRBJ2-1; 7 positions agree with TRBD2. The CDR3 consists of 17 residues. Germline V gene sequence: CDR1 KGHSH, CDR2 LQKENI. V gave up 6 bases and J gave up 0 bases; unmatched junction bases: 11. CDR3 sequence (DNA): TGTGCCAGCTCGCGCGGGACTACCCGAGCCTCCTACAATGAGCAGTTCTTC. It specifies CASSRGTTRASYNEQFF. Full variable domain (remainder filled in from reference TRBV18 and TRBJ2-1): NAGVMQNPRHLVRRRGQEARLRCSPMKGHSHVYWYRQLPEEGLKFMVYLQKENIIDESGMPKERFSAEFPKEGPSILRIQQVVRGDSAAYFCASSRGTTRASYNEQFFGPGTRLTVL.

The gene calls are TRBV6-6 and TRBJ1-3; D gene ambiguous. Per germline, CDR1 MNHNY and CDR2 SVGAGI (reference sequence). The CDR3 has 12 residues. Trimming removed 5 bases at V and 4 bases at J, with 6 bases between. CDR3 coding DNA: TGTGCCAGCAGTAAACAGGGAAACACCATATATTTT. Protein sequence: CASSKQGNTIYF.